These T cell receptor beta chains were read from a single sample in a study of human versus mouse CDR3 diversity and MHC coevolution. Libraries were prepared by immunoSEQ multiplex PCR; TCRdb keeps only in-frame clonotypes and omits some of them. The data show 86,000 or so clones, 93% seen once. The sample was naive CD4+ T cells from blood. These TCRs come from a person aged 25-75 years in good health. Each CDR3 is given with its conserved first and last residue. The D gene is left open where the match is weak.

cdr3_aa j_call v_call d_call
CASSASGHEQFF TRBJ2-1 TRBV9 .
CASSSGGAYGYTF TRBJ1-2 TRBV27 .
CASISTGGGNEQFF TRBJ2-1 TRBV28 TRBD2
CAWSVGYGEKLFF TRBJ1-4 TRBV30 .
CSVEAGQGRAGNTIYF TRBJ1-3 TRBV29-1 .
CASSLNLGSGRGEQYF TRBJ2-7 TRBV4-3 TRBD2
CASSFQRRYNEQFF TRBJ2-1 TRBV11-2 .
CASSWTGTSGRVQFF TRBJ2-1 TRBV5-1 TRBD2
CATVREGVPNEAFF TRBJ1-1 TRBV2 .
CASSPPGLANEQFF TRBJ2-1 TRBV9 .
CASSPDRWEYEQYF TRBJ2-7 TRBV5-1 TRBD1
CASSGPGVSEQYF TRBJ2-7 TRBV27 .
CASSAQGGLSTDTQYF TRBJ2-3 TRBV2 .
CAWRRDRGYGYTF TRBJ1-2 TRBV30 TRBD1
CASSLEQGSTEAFF TRBJ1-1 TRBV5-1 .
CASSLLFAEAFF TRBJ1-1 TRBV5-5 .
CASRDIGGNYGYTF TRBJ1-2 TRBV6-1 .
CSGRLTLAGNTDTQYF TRBJ2-3 TRBV29-1 TRBD2
CASSVRQGFNNEQFF TRBJ2-1 TRBV25-1 TRBD1
CASSVGNLGTVYGYTF TRBJ1-2 TRBV9 TRBD1
CASSQDRGTSGVYEQYF . TRBV4-3 TRBD2
CASSYQGWANEKLFF TRBJ1-4 TRBV5-5 .
CASRQGNVGNTIYF TRBJ1-3 TRBV6-5 .
CASSTTSAGGYEQYF TRBJ2-7 TRBV6-5 TRBD2
CASSLARAYSEQFF TRBJ2-1 TRBV7-3 .
CASKGEGTSGRAVETQYF TRBJ2-5 TRBV5-4 TRBD2
CASSLRGAGTGNSPLHF TRBJ1-6 TRBV7-2 .
CASSQGGRDAGELFF TRBJ2-2 TRBV4-2 TRBD2
CASNPSRGDIQYF TRBJ2-4 TRBV7-2 .
CAISENFPRDYYGYTF TRBJ1-2 TRBV10-3 .
CASSQRTEETQYF TRBJ2-5 TRBV7-2 .
CASSSPGGPLYGYTF TRBJ1-2 TRBV7-2 .
CASSLQGRPLSQYF TRBJ2-5 TRBV27 .
CASRSKRSVNADNEQFF TRBJ2-1 TRBV7-2 .
CASSSLGDNQETQYF TRBJ2-5 TRBV10-1 .
CAISGETGAGNTIYF TRBJ1-3 TRBV10-3 TRBD1
CASSPRGGGTEAFF TRBJ1-1 TRBV7-9 .
CASSLGQDSYEQYF TRBJ2-7 TRBV5-6 .
CAIRAGTPDTQYF TRBJ2-3 TRBV10-3 .
CASSSTRRGSTDTQYF TRBJ2-3 TRBV28 TRBD2
CASSDIGGYGYTF TRBJ1-2 TRBV6-4 .
CASSSGQLNTEAFF TRBJ1-1 TRBV5-5 TRBD1
CASSVGEGEQFF TRBJ2-1 TRBV6-4 .
CASRTSVGYEQYF TRBJ2-7 TRBV30 TRBD2
CASSRDLDQPQHF TRBJ1-5 TRBV18 .
CASSLGSDRGYEQYF TRBJ2-7 TRBV11-2 TRBD1
CASSTPTSGVYNEQFF TRBJ2-1 TRBV5-5 TRBD2
CASSLQYGEQYF TRBJ2-7 TRBV5-1 .